This TCR beta chain stems from a study of cytomegalovirus exposure and HLA in healthy donors. Whole-study results and caveats: Later on, an analysis tied under 20,000 TCR beta sequences to HLA alleles at 0.05 false discovery rate.

Germline CDR1 KGHSH, CDR2 LQKENI. Losses at the gene ends were 1 base for V and 1 base for J; bases not matched to a gene: 0. The CDR3 covers 14 residues. It was healthy bone marrow donors who served as donors. Comments on this clone: Antigen: not known.

The PCR contained 60 Vbeta and 13 Jbeta primers. The assay was immunoSEQ multiplex PCR, and TCRdb's table has in-frame clones only and misses some. The repertoire consists of more than 110,000 clones, with roughly 10% occurring once and the leading ten covering 1.8%. This chain connects TRBV18 to TRBJ2-7, with 8 bases matching TRBD2. The sample comprised PBMCs. This sequence originates from a man in his fifties or sixties in good health and CMV-seronegative. The DNA for the CDR3 is TGTGCCAGCTCACCACTAGCGGGGTCCTACGAGCAGTACTTC. Encoded protein: CASSPLAGSYEQYF.